In this sample, the clone carrying this TCR beta chain turned up once. The antigen is undetermined. Germline lookup yields CDR1 LNHDA and CDR2 SQIVND (reference sequence). Germline trimming cut 3 bases from V and 2 bases from J; bases unmatched to any gene: 7. This CDR3 is 15 amino acids long. RNA transcripts were the source from which TCR beta CDR3 regions were amplified. RT-PCR in the first round used HTBI primers; a second-round multiplex PCR followed. TCRdb re-derived calls from the multiplex PCR reads in MiXCR, one entry per CDR3 protein. Found here are approximately 700,000 distinct CDR3 sequences, around 40% of them singletons; the top ten hold 40% to 55%. Every ophthalmopathy donor presented moderate-to-severe activity, CAS ≥3, NOSPECS ≥4 and duration under 3 months. The entry originates in a study of Graves' ophthalmopathy and Graves' hyperthyroidism. Looking at the study overall: Prior to any treatment, peripheral blood was collected at the time of initial diagnosis.

Regarding the study as a whole: Ophthalmopathy could be told apart from stable hyperthyroidism by a 13-signature model (around 90% sensitivity, around 80% specificity). The majority of expanded thyroid clonotypes above 0.001 frequency also occurred in blood.

The chain has TRBV19 and TRBJ2-7; 7 positions agree with TRBD1. Material: peripheral blood. The receptor comes from an adult man with Graves' ophthalmopathy. DNA of the CDR3: TGTGCCAGTAGTATGGGGACAGAATTCACCTACGAGCAGTACTTC. This encodes CASSMGTEFTYEQYF.